The present T cell receptor beta chain was sequenced within a study of T cell responses to AZD1222 COVID-19 vaccine. The study's findings and limits: Across the whole spike, CD4 TCRs peaked at regions 160-218 and 743-854.

In the case of this clone: The antigen is unknown.

Profiling relied on immunoSEQ multiplex PCR, and the TCRdb table lists in-frame clones only, not all of them. The sample shows 150,000 to 200,000 clones, just over 90% of them seen only once. Germline V lookup: CDR1 SGHRS, CDR2 YFSETQ. The CDR3 runs to 18 residues. J was trimmed by 4 bases and V by 4 bases; bases with no gene match: 18. The source of this sequence is an adult who received the AZD1222 COVID-19 vaccine. The sequences come from peripheral blood, collected 28 days after the second AZD1222 dose. The chain joins TRBV5-1 to TRBJ2-7; TRBD1 agrees at 9 bases. The CDR3 reads CASSKYLGSGQGSYEQYF. The CDR3 DNA is TGCGCCAGCAGCAAATATTTGGGGTCGGGACAGGGAAGTTACGAGCAGTACTTC.